This T cell receptor (beta chain) was recovered during a study of CD8 T cells in Susac syndrome. As for the study in general: Patients with Susac syndrome were therapy-naive, taking corticosteroids, with some also receiving intravenous immunoglobulin, or taking intravenous immunoglobulin alone at the time their blood was drawn.

About this clonotype: Its antigen is as yet unknown. One end of the junction is discordant with germline, which a read error may explain.

This CDR3 contains 14 residues. Germline V CDR1 and CDR2: SGHRS, YFSETQ. RNA totalling about 0.5 to 1 ug underwent reverse transcription with random hexamers. Across 54 Vbeta and 13 Jbeta, immunoSEQ multiplex PCR amplified TCR beta CDR3. TCRdb re-called the immunoSEQ multiplex PCR reads with MiXCR, one entry per CDR3 protein. The sample gives roughly 75,000 distinct CDR3 sequences, around 93% of which show up once; roughly 0.15% is in the top ten. The study, taken as a whole, reports: Where Susac syndrome CD4+ T cell repertoires were concerned, no clonal expansion was evident.

The chain recombines TRBV5-1 with TRBJ2-7, with D tentatively TRBD1 (7 bases). The sequenced sample consisted of CD4+ T cells from PBMCs. The TCR was taken from a human donor with Susac syndrome. DNA of the CDR3: TGCGCCAGCAGCCCGCGGGACAGAGCCTACGAGCAATACTTC. Translating it yields CASSPRDRAYEQYF.